The T cell receptor beta chain described here comes from a study of T cell changes during pregnancy in multiple sclerosis. V dropped 0 bases and J dropped 4; count of bases not matched to a gene: 4. The CDR3 covers 18 residues. The germline gives CDR1 MDHEN, CDR2 SYDVKM. Generated by immunoSEQ multiplex PCR, the TCRdb table keeps only in-frame clones and is missing some. The sample consists of over 65,000 clones, 80% to 95% of them appearing once. This chain joins TRBV28 and TRBJ2-3; 16 bases are shared with TRBD2. The sequenced sample was peripheral blood, obtained in the first trimester of pregnancy. This clonotype originated in a female donor with multiple sclerosis, enrolled in a pregnancy study. The CDR3: CASSLWGTSGRAPDTQYF. CDR3 nucleotides: TGTGCCAGCAGTTTATGGGGGACTAGCGGGAGGGCCCCAGATACGCAGTATTTT.